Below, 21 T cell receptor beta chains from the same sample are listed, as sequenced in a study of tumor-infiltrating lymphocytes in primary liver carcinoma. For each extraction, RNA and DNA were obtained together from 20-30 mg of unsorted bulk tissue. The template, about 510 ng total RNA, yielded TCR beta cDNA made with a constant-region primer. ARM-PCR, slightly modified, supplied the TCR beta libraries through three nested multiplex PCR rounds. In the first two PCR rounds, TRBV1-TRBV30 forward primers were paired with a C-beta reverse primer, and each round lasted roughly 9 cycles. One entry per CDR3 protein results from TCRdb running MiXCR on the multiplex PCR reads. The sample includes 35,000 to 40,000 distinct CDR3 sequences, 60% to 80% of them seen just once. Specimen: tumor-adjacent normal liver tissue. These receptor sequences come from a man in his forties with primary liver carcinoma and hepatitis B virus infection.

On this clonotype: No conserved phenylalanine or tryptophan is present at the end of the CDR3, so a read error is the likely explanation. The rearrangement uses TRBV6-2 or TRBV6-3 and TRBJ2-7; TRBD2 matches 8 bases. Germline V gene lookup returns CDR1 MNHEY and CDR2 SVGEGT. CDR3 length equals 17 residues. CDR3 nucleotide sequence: TGTGCCAGCAGCCAGAGACCGGGATTAGCGGGGACCTACGCGCAGTACCTC. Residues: CASSQRPGLAGTYAQYL.

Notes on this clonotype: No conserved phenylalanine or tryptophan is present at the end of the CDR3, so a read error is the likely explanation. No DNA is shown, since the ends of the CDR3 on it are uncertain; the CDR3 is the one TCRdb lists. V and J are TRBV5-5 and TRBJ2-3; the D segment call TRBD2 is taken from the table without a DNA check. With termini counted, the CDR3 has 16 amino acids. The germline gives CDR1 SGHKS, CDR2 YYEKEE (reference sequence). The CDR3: CASGLLAAGGGDTQCY.

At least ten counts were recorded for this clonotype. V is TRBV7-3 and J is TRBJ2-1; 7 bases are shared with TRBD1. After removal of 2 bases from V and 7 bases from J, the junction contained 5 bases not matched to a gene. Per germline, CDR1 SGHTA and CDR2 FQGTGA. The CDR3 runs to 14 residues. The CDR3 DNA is TGTGCCAGCAGCTTAGACAGGGCAGGTAATGAGCAGTTCTTC. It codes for CASSLDRAGNEQFF.

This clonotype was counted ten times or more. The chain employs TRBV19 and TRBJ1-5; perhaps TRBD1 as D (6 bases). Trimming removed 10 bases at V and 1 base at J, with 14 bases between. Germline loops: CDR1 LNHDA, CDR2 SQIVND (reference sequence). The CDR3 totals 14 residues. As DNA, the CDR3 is TGTGCCACCGGTTGGACAGTGAGCAATCAGCCCCAGCATTTT. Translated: CATGWTVSNQPQHF.

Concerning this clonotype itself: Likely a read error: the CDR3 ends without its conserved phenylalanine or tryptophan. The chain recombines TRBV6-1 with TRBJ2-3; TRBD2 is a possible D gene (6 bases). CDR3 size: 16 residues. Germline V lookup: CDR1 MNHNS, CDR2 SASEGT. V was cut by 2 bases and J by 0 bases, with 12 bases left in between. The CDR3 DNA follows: TGTGCCAGCAGTGAAAACCCTGGAGGGAGCACAGATACGCAGTATTAT. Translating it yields CASSENPGGSTDTQYY.

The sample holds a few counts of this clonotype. For the CDR3, the DNA is TGTGCCTGGAGTTTCCTTAATGAGCAGTTCTTC. Residues: CAWSFLNEQFF. The rearrangement uses TRBV30 and TRBJ2-1; D gene uncertain. Deletions cut 2 bases from V and 7 bases from J, with 6 bases between. Looked up from germline, CDR1 is GTSNPN and CDR2 is SVGIG (reference sequence). The length of the CDR3 is 11 residues.

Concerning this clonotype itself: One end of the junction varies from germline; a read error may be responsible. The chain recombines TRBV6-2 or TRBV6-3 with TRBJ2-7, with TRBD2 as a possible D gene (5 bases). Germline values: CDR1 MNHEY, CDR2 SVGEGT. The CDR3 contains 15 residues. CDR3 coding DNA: TGTGTCAGCAGTTCACTCATGGAGGTTCAGTACGAGCAGTACTTC. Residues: CVSSSLMEVQYEQYF.

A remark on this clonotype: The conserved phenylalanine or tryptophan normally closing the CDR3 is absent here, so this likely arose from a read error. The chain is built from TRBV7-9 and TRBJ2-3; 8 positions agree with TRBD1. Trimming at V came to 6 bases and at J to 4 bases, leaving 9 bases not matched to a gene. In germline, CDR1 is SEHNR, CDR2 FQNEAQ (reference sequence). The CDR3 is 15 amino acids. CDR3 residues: CASSRRGQDADTQYS. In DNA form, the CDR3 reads TGTGCCAGCAGTAGGAGGGGACAGGACGCAGATACGCAGTATTCT.

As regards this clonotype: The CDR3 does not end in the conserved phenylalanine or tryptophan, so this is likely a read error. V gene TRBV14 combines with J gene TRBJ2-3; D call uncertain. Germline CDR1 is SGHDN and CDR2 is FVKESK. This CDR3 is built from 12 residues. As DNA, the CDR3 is TGTACCAGCAGCCAAACCACAGATACGCAGTATTAT. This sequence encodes CTSSQTTDTQYY.

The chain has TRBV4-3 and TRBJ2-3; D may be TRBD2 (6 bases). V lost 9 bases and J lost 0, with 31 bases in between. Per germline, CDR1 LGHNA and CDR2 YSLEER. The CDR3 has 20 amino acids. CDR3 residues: CASNQDGGPTGDRSTDTQYF. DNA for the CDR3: TGCGCCAGTAACCAAGATGGTGGACCCACGGGAGATCGAAGCACAGATACGCAGTATTTT.

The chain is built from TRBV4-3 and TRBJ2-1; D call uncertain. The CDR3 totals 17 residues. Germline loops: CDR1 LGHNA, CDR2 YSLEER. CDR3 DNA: TGCACCACCAGCCAAGTACATCAGCGAGAGCCCTACAATGAGCAGTTCTTC. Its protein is CTTSQVHQREPYNEQFF.

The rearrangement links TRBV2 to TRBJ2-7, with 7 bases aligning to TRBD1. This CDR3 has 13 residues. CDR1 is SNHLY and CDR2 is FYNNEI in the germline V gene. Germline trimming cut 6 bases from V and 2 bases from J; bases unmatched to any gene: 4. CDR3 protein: CASRKGQTYEQYV. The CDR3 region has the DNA TGTGCCAGCAGGAAGGGACAGACCTACGAGCAGTACGTC.

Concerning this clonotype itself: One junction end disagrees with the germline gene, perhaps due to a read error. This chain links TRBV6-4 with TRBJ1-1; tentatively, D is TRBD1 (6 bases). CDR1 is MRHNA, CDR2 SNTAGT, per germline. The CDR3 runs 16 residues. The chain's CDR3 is CACSPGGGLSDTEAFF. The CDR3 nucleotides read TGTGCCTGCAGTCCGGGGGGGGGCCTGTCGGACACTGAAGCTTTCTTT.

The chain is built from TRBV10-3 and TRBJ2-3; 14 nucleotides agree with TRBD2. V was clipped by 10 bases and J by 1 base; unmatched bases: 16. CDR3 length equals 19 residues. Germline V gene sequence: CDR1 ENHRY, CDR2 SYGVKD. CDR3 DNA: TGTGCCAGCTGTGAAATTGGACTAGCGGGAGGAAGTGGCACAGATACGCAGTATTTT. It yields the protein CASCEIGLAGGSGTDTQYF.

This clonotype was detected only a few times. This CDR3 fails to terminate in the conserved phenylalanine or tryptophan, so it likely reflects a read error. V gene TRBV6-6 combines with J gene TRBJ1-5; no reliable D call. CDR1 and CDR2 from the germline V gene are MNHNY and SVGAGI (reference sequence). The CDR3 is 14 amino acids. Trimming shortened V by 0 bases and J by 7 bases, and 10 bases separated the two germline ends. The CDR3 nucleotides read TGTGCCAGCAGTTACTCGAAGGGCTGGCAGCCCCAGCATTCT. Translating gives CASSYSKGWQPQHS.

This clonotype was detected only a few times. CDR3 bases: TGTGCCAGCACCCCAACTAGCGGGAACACCGGGGAGCTGTTTTTT. The encoded protein is CASTPTSGNTGELFF. The V and J genes are TRBV12-3 or TRBV12-4 and TRBJ2-2; TRBD2 aligns across 8 bases. The CDR3 has 15 amino acids. The V gene end was trimmed by 7 bases and the J gene end by 1 base; junction bases not matched to a gene: 5.

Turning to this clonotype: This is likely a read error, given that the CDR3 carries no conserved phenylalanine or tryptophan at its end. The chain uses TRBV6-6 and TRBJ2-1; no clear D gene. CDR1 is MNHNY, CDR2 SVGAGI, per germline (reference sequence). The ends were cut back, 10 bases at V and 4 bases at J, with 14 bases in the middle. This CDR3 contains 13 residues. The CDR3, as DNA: TGTGCCATCAGGAACAGTATATACAATGAGCAGTTCATC. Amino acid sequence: CAIRNSIYNEQFI.

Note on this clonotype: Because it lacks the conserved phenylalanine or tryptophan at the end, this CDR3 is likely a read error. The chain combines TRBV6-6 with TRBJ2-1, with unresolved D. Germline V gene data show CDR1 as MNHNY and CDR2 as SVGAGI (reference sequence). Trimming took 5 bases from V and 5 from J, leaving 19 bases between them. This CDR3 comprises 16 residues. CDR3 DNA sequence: TGTGCCAGCAGTGACTTTACTGGGATTCGGGACAATGAGCAGTTCCTC. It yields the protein CASSDFTGIRDNEQFL.

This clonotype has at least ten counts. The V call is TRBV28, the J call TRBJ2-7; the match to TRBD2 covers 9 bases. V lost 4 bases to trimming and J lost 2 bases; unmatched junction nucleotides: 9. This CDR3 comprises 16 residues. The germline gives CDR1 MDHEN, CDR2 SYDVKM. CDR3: CASSSPGLASPYEQYF. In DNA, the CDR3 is TGTGCCAGCAGTTCCCCCGGACTAGCGAGCCCCTACGAGCAGTACTTC.

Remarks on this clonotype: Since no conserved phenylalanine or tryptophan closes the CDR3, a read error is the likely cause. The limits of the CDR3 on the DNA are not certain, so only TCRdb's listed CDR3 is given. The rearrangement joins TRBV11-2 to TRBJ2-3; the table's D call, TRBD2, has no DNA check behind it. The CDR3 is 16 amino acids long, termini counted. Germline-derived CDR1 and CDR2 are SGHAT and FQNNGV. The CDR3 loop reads CASSSTTSPGRDTLYL.

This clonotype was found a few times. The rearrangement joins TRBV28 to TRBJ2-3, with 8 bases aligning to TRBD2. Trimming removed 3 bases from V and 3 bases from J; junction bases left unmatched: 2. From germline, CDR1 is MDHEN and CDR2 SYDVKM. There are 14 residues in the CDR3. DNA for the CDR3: TGTGCCAGCAGTTTTTTAGCGGGAACAGATACGCAGTATTTT. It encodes CASSFLAGTDTQYF. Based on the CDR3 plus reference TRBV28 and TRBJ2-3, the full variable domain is DVKVTQSSRYLVKRTGEKVFLECVQDMDHENMFWYRQDPGLGLRLIYFSYDVKMKEKGDIPEGYSVSREKKERFSLILESASTNQTSMYLCASSFLAGTDTQYFGPGTRLTVL.